The clone carrying this TCR beta chain was detected only a few times. Its antigen is unidentified. Via MiXCR, TCRdb re-called the 5' RACE reads, giving one row per CDR3 protein. The top ten hold approximately 15% of the sample, which has fewer than 500,000 distinct CDR3 sequences, 20% to 25% seen once. These data originate in a study of CD8 T cells in ankylosing spondylitis. This CDR3 spans 16 amino acids. Germline CDR1 and CDR2: SGHDT and YYEEEE. V dropped 2 bases and J dropped 1 base, with 14 bases sitting between them. Regarding the study as a whole: A TCR beta motif of several highly homologous variants seemed to mark ankylosing spondylitis blood.

This chain uses TRBV5-6 with TRBJ2-3; D is possibly TRBD1 (5 bases). The sequenced material came from blood, either unsorted or a sorted T cell fraction (not recorded which). The clonotype comes from a male donor with ankylosing spondylitis. For the CDR3, the DNA is TGTGCCAGCAGCTTACAGGAACTTCTACGCACAGATACGCAGTATTTT. It translates to CASSLQELLRTDTQYF. The whole variable domain, filled in from reference TRBV5-6 and TRBJ2-3, reads DAGVTQSPTHLIKTRGQQVTLRCSPKSGHDTVSWYQQALGQGPQFIFQYYEEEERQRGNFPDRFSGHQFPNYSSELNVNALLLGDSALYLCASSLQELLRTDTQYFGPGTRLTVL.